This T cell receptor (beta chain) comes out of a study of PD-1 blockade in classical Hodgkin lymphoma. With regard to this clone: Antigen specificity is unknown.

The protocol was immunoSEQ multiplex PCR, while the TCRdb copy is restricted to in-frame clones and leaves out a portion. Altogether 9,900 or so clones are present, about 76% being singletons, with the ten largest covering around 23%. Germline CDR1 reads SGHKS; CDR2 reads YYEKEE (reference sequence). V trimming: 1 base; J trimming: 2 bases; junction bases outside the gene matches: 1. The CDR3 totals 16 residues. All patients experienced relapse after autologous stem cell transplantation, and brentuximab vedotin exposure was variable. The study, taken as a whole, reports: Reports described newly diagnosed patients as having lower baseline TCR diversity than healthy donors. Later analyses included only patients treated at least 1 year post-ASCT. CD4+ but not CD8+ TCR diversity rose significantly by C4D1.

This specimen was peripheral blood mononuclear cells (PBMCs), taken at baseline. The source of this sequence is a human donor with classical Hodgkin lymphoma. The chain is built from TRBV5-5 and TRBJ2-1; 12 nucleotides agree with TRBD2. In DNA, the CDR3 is TGTGCCAGCAGCTTGAGACTAGCGGGAGCCTACAATGAGCAGTTCTTC. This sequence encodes CASSLRLAGAYNEQFF.